This T cell receptor (beta chain) derives from a study of a mutant IDH1 vaccine in newly diagnosed glioma. Overall study context: Vaccination started 4-6 weeks after radiotherapy alone, or with temozolomide cycles. Most patients had received both radiotherapy and temozolomide, the prior options being radiotherapy, temozolomide, or both.

On this clone itself: What it binds is unknown.

Study-level findings and limits: Any relationship between pseudoprogression and changes in top peripheral T cell clonotypes seemed absent.

CDR3 length: 16 residues. Germline-derived CDR1 and CDR2 are SGHRS and YFSETQ. V was trimmed by 3 bases and J by 0 bases, leaving 12 bases between them. This table comes from immunoSEQ multiplex PCR, and its TCRdb copy is limited to in-frame clones, with some not included. The sample shows about 42,000 clones, roughly 85% of them seen only once. The sample's time point: week 5, during vaccination. One vaccine dose held 300 ug of mutant IDH1 20-mer peptide and came with topical imiquimod. The rearrangement joins TRBV5-1 to TRBJ2-2; the D gene is possibly TRBD1 (6 bases). This material consisted of PBMCs, taken from a glioma patient whose treatment included an IDH1 peptide vaccine. The TCR comes from a man aged 40-49 years with glioma. CDR3 DNA sequence: TGCGCCAGCAGCTCCGCTCGGGACACGAACACCGGGGAGCTGTTTTTT. This sequence encodes CASSSARDTNTGELFF.